This TCR beta chain was documented in a study of cytomegalovirus exposure and HLA in healthy donors. Whole-study context: Earlier work reported 117 million unique TCR beta sequences from some 170 million T cells.

It was with 60 Vbeta and 13 Jbeta primers that the PCR ran. Sequencing used immunoSEQ multiplex PCR; TCRdb keeps in-frame clones, though not all of them. Of 150,000 or so clones listed, 80% to 85% are singletons. The sample was PBMCs. This receptor was identified in a man in his late teens or twenties in good health and CMV-seronegative.

In nucleotides, the CDR3 is TGTGCTAGTGCTCGGGGAAACTATGGCTACACCTTC. It is translated as CASARGNYGYTF. This chain joins TRBV12-5 and TRBJ1-2, with unresolved D. V gave up 7 bases and J gave up 2 bases, with 8 bases separating them. The germline gives CDR1 LGHNT, CDR2 FRNRAP. This CDR3 comprises 12 residues.